A selection of T cell receptor beta chains follows, all from one sample in a study of blood T cell repertoires in COVID-19. The table came from immunoSEQ multiplex PCR; TCRdb's copy has only in-frame clones and leaves some out. The sample has roughly 180,000 clones; approximately 90% are singletons. Specimen: PBMCs or T cells enriched from blood (not recorded which). The source of these receptors is a woman aged 30 to 39 who had recovered from COVID-19. Each CDR3 is given with its conserved first and last residue. A D gene is named only where the DNA matches it firmly. Size tells how often a clone was seen (once, few, many) or the class of an expanded clone, and some rows leave it out.

j_call	d_call	v_call	cdr3_length	clone_size	cdr3_aa	cdr3_nt
TRBJ2-1	TRBD2	TRBV3-1/TRBV3-2	18	-	CASSQDLSGGDAYNEQFF	TGTGCCAGCAGCCAAGATTTGAGCGGGGGGGATGCCTACAATGAGCAGTTCTTC
TRBJ1-1	TRBD1	TRBV19	13	-	CATTQGAYTEAFF	TGTGCCACCACTCAGGGGGCTTACACTGAAGCTTTCTTT
TRBJ1-2	-	TRBV15	15	-	CATSRDSDSPRGYTF	TGTGCCACCAGCAGAGATTCGGACAGCCCAAGGGGCTACACCTTC
TRBJ1-5	-	TRBV4-2	13	-	CASSQERDQPQHF	TGTGCCAGCAGCCAAGAGCGCGATCAGCCCCAGCATTTT
TRBJ1-5	-	TRBV19	14	few	CASSIERSNQPQHF	TGTGCCAGTAGTATCGAGCGCAGCAATCAGCCCCAGCATTTT
TRBJ2-1	TRBD2	TRBV18	13	-	CASSLQRGDEQFF	TGTGCCAGCTCACTACAACGGGGGGATGAGCAGTTCTTC
TRBJ1-1	-	TRBV13	13	-	CASSLTANTEAFF	TGTGCCAGCAGCTTGACTGCGAACACTGAAGCTTTCTTT
TRBJ1-2	-	TRBV2	13	-	CASSPTRDYGYTF	TGTGCCAGCAGCCCCACCCGGGACTATGGCTACACCTTC
TRBJ2-1	TRBD2	TRBV19	18	-	CASSISHSLAGRYNEQFF	TGTGCCAGTAGTATCTCGCATTCACTAGCGGGGAGATACAATGAGCAGTTCTTC
TRBJ1-4	TRBD1	TRBV28	14	-	CASSLIGTGRLLVF	TGTGCCAGCAGTTTAATAGGGACAGGGAGGCTCTTGGTTTTT
TRBJ1-1	TRBD1	TRBV6-5	14	-	CASSYYIRDRETFF	TGTGCCAGCAGTTATTACATCCGGGACAGGGAAACTTTCTTT
TRBJ1-4	-	TRBV27	15	-	CASTRSGGPNEKLFF	TGTGCCAGCACCAGATCGGGGGGACCAAATGAAAAACTGTTTTTT
TRBJ1-4	TRBD1	TRBV6-6	13	once	CASHGQGYEKLFF	TGTGCCAGCCACGGACAGGGTTATGAAAAACTGTTTTTT
TRBJ1-2	TRBD1	TRBV29-1	13	-	CSGQSGGEYGYTF	TGCAGCGGCCAATCAGGGGGCGAGTATGGCTACACCTTC
TRBJ2-1	-	TRBV11-3	20	-	CASSLGERTRPGLARDEQFF	TGTGCCAGCAGCTTAGGCGAGAGGACGCGGCCGGGACTCGCTAGGGATGAGCAGTTCTTC
TRBJ1-2	-	TRBV7-3	15	-	CASSLESTGLNGYTF	TGTGCCAGCAGCTTAGAGAGTACAGGGCTGAATGGCTACACCTTC
TRBJ2-7	-	TRBV4-1	15	-	CASSQDFGDPYEQYF	TGCGCCAGCAGCCAAGATTTCGGGGATCCCTACGAGCAGTACTTC
TRBJ1-5	-	TRBV2	17	-	CASSERQGPGSNQPQHF	TGTGCCAGCAGTGAACGTCAGGGCCCCGGTAGCAATCAGCCCCAGCATTTT
TRBJ1-3	-	TRBV7-9	14	-	CASSKQGVSNTIYF	TGTGCCAGCAGCAAACAGGGAGTTTCAAACACCATATATTTT
TRBJ1-3	-	TRBV11-2	16	-	CASSLIRGATGNTIYF	TGTGCCAGCAGCTTAATCCGGGGGGCAACGGGAAACACCATATATTTT
TRBJ1-4	-	TRBV4-3	16	-	CASSQELRGTREKLFF	TGCGCCAGCAGCCAAGAGCTGCGGGGTACGCGTGAAAAACTGTTTTTT
TRBJ1-1	TRBD1	TRBV29-1	13	-	CSVGGQLNTEAFF	TGCAGCGTTGGGGGACAGTTGAACACTGAAGCTTTCTTT
TRBJ1-2	TRBD1	TRBV28	15	-	CASSFIGTGNYGYTF	TGTGCCAGCAGTTTCATTGGGACAGGGAACTATGGCTACACCTTC
TRBJ1-6	-	TRBV4-2	19	-	CASSQALDTSRTYNSPLHF	TGTGCCAGCAGCCAGGCTTTAGACACGTCCCGAACCTATAATTCACCCCTCCACTTT
TRBJ1-3	-	TRBV28	17	-	CASSFGVQGISGNTIYF	TGTGCCAGCAGTTTTGGGGTACAGGGAATCTCTGGAAACACCATATATTTT
TRBJ1-2	TRBD1	TRBV5-1	14	-	CASSGGTGDDGYTF	TGCGCCAGCAGCGGCGGGACAGGGGATGATGGCTACACCTTC
TRBJ1-1	TRBD1	TRBV7-3	14	-	CASGYDRGPTEAFF	TGTGCCAGCGGCTACGACAGGGGGCCTACTGAAGCTTTCTTT
TRBJ1-2	-	TRBV24-1	13	once	CATSLTGNYGYTF	TGTGCCACCAGTTTGACAGGCAACTATGGCTACACCTTC
TRBJ1-2	-	TRBV2	14	-	CASVWGGANYGYTF	TGTGCCAGCGTGTGGGGGGGAGCTAACTATGGCTACACCTTC
TRBJ1-4	-	TRBV2	15	-	CASSEPVRDHEKLFF	TGTGCCAGCAGTGAACCCGTCAGGGATCATGAAAAACTGTTTTTT
TRBJ2-6	-	TRBV19	16	-	CASSTPNRAGANVLTF	TGTGCCAGTAGTACCCCTAACAGGGCCGGGGCCAACGTCCTGACTTTC
TRBJ2-5	TRBD1	TRBV7-6	15	-	CASSLGDRGQETQYF	TGTGCCAGCAGCTTAGGTGACAGGGGGCAAGAGACCCAGTACTTC
TRBJ1-5	-	TRBV6-5	15	-	CASSSTGGAYQPQHF	TGTGCCAGCAGTTCTACGGGGGGCGCATATCAGCCCCAGCATTTT
TRBJ2-7	-	TRBV7-5	15	-	CARSPRQTTPHEQYF	TGTGCCAGAAGCCCACGACAGACAACTCCACACGAGCAGTACTTC
TRBJ2-5	-	TRBV30	13	few	CAWSWRLQETQYF	TGTGCCTGGAGTTGGAGGTTACAAGAGACCCAGTACTTC
TRBJ1-1	TRBD1	TRBV14	15	-	CASSSQGGRLSEAFF	TGTGCCAGCAGCTCACAGGGGGGCCGTTTGAGTGAAGCTTTCTTT
TRBJ1-5	-	TRBV30	12	-	CAWEAGDQPQHF	TGTGCCTGGGAGGCAGGGGATCAGCCCCAGCATTTT
TRBJ2-7	-	TRBV6-5	15	-	CASSYSGGDSYEQYF	TGTGCCAGCAGTTACTCAGGCGGGGACTCCTACGAGCAGTACTTC
TRBJ1-5	TRBD1	TRBV5-1	14	-	CASSGGTGDQPQHF	TGCGCCAGCAGCGGGGGGACAGGGGATCAGCCCCAGCATTTT
TRBJ1-2	TRBD1	TRBV9	13	-	CASSPGTGYGYTF	TGTGCCAGCAGCCCAGGGACAGGGTATGGCTACACCTTC
TRBJ2-5	-	TRBV7-8	13	-	CASSLRQSETQYF	TGTGCCAGCAGCTTAAGACAGTCGGAGACCCAGTACTTC
TRBJ2-1	-	TRBV9	20	-	CASSKTTTHRESSSYNEQFF	TGTGCCAGCAGCAAGACAACTACCCACCGGGAGAGTAGCTCCTACAATGAGCAGTTCTTC